The clone carrying this T cell receptor (beta chain) has only a few counts. Its antigen is unidentified. The sample is drawn from a study of T cell repertoires in cytomegalovirus infection. TCRdb re-analysed the reads in MiXCR, keeping a single row per CDR3 protein. Found here are 250,000 to 300,000 distinct CDR3 sequences, 17% of them singletons; the top ten hold less than 60%. Study-level results: Adding up the frequency of public TCR beta families identified people who carried CMV plus the relevant HLA.

CDR1 is SEHNR and CDR2 is FQNEAQ in the germline V gene (reference sequence). The CDR3 has 15 amino acids. The V end lost 0 bases, the J end lost 2 bases, and 10 bases lay between the germline ends. Sequencing input: CD8+ T cells from PBMCs. This receptor was taken from a human donor in good health (CMV status not recorded). Some clones in this sample may be carry-over from other donors' samples. V gene TRBV7-9 combines with J gene TRBJ1-2, with a possible D match to TRBD1 (5 bases). CDR3 nucleotide sequence: TGTGCCAGCAGCTTAGCTTGGGGACCCAACTATGGCTACACCTTC. Encoded protein: CASSLAWGPNYGYTF.